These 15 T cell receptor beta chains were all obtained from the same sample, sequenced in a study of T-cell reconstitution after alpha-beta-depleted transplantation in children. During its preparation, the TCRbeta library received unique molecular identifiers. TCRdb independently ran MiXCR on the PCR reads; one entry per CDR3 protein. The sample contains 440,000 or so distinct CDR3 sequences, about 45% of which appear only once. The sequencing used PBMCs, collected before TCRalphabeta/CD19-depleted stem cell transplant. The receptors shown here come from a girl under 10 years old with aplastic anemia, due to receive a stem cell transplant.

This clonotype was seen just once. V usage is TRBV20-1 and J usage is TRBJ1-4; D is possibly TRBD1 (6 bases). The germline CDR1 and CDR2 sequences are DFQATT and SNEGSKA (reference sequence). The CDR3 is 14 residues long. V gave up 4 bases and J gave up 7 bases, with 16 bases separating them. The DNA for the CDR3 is TGCAGTGCTATACAGGGCCCCACTGGTGAAAAACTGTTTTTT. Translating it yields CSAIQGPTGEKLFF.

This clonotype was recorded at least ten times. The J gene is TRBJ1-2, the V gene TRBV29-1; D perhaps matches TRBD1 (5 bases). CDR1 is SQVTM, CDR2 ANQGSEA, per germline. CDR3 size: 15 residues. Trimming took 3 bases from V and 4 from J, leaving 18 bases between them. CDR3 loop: CSVDSGAGLGYGYTF. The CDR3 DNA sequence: TGCAGCGTTGATTCCGGGGCAGGGCTTGGCTATGGCTACACCTTC.

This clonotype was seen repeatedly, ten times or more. CDR3: CASSPLSPYNEQFF. CDR3 sequence (DNA): TGTGCCAGCAGTCCCCTCTCTCCCTACAATGAGCAGTTCTTC. This rearrangement joins TRBV6-1 to TRBJ2-1; D remains ambiguous. The V end was cut by 5 bases, the J end by 2 bases, with 10 bases between. Germline assignment: CDR1 MNHNS and CDR2 SASEGT. CDR3 length: 14 amino acids.

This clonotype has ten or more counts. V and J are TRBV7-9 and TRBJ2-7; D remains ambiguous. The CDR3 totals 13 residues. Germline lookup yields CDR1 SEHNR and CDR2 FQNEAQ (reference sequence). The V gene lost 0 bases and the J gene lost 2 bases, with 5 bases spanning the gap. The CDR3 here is CASSLAGPYEQYF. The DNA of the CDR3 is TGTGCCAGCAGCTTAGCTGGACCCTACGAGCAGTACTTC.

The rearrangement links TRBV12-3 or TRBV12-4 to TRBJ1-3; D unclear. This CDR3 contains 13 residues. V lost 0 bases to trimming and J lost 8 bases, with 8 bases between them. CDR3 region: CASSLARRDTIYF. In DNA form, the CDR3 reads TGTGCCAGCAGTTTAGCGCGGAGGGACACCATATATTTT.

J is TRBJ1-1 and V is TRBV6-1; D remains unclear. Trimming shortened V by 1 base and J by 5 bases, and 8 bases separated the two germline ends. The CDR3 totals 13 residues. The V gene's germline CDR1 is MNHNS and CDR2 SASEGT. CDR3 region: CASSEEGGTEAFF. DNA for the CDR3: TGTGCCAGCAGTGAAGAAGGAGGGACTGAAGCTTTCTTT.

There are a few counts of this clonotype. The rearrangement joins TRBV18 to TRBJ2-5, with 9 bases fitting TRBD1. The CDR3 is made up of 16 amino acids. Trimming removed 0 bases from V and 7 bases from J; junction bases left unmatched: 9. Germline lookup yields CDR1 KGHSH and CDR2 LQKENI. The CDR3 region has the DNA TGTGCCAGCTCACCACCAGTCGGACAGGGGCCCCGGACCCAGTACTTC. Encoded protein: CASSPPVGQGPRTQYF.

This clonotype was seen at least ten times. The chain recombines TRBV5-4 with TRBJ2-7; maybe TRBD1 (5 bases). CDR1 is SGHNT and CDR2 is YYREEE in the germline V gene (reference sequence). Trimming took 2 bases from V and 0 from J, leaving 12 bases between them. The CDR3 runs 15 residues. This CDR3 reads CASSFGSDSSYEQYF. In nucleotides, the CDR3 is TGTGCCAGCAGCTTCGGAAGCGACAGCTCCTACGAGCAGTACTTC.

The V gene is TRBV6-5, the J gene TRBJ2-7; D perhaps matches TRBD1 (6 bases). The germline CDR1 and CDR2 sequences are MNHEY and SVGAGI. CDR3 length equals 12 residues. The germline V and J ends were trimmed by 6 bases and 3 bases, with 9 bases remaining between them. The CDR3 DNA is TGTGCCAGCAGGCTCAGGGGCTACGAGCAGTACTTC. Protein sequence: CASRLRGYEQYF.

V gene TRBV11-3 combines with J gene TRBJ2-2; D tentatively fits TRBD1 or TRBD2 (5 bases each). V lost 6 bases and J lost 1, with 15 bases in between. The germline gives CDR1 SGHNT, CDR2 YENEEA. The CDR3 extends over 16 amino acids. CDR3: CASSTTGGRNTGELFF. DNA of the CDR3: TGTGCCAGCAGTACTACTGGGGGAAGGAACACCGGGGAGCTGTTTTTT.

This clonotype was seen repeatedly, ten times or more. CDR3 loop: CASSLALRGERTDTQYF. Written as DNA, the CDR3 is TGTGCCAGCAGCTTAGCCCTCCGGGGGGAGCGCACAGATACGCAGTATTTT. V is TRBV7-6 and J is TRBJ2-3, with TRBD2 identical over 7 bases. The CDR3 has 17 amino acids. Germline V gene sequence: CDR1 SGHVS, CDR2 FNYEAQ. The J segment lost 1 base and the V segment lost 0 bases, leaving 7 bases of the junction unmatched.

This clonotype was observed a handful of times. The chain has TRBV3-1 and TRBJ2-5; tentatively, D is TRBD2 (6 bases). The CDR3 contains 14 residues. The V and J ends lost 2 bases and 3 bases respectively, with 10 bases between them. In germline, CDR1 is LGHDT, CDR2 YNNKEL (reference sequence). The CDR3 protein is CASSQTSRKETQYF. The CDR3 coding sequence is TGTGCCAGCAGCCAAACTAGCCGGAAAGAGACCCAGTACTTC.

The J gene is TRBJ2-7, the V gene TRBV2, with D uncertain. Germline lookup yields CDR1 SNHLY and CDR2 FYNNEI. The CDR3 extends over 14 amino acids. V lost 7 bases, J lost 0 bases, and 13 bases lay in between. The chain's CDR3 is CASKEGQLSYEQYF. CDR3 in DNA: TGTGCCAGCAAGGAAGGGCAGCTCTCCTACGAGCAGTACTTC.

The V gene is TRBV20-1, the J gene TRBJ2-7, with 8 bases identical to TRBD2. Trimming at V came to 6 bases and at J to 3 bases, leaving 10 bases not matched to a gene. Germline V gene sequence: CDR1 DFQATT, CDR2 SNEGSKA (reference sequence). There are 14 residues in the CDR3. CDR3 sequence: CSALPGGRFYEQYF. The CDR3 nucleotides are TGCAGTGCCCTTCCTGGCGGGAGGTTCTACGAGCAGTACTTC.

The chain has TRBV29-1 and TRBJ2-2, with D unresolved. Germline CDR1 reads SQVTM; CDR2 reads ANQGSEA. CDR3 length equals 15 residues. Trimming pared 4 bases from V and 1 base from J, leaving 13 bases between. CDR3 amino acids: CSVADGLRNTGELFF. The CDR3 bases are TGCAGCGTTGCGGACGGCTTAAGGAACACCGGGGAGCTGTTTTTT.